The text below deals with one TCR beta chain. The data stem from a study of blood T cell repertoires in COVID-19. Whole-study context: From the United States, Italy and Spain came samples of acute and convalescent COVID-19. The cDNA or gDNA used as material had been derived from T cells, B-cell-depleted T cells, or PBMCs.

Original data processing: Estimation of nucleated cell counts relied on the amplification of reference gene primers. The protocol was immunoSEQ multiplex PCR, while the TCRdb copy is restricted to in-frame clones and leaves out a portion. That table gives V, J and clone size, and the DNA gave D and trimming. The repertoire holds under 60,000 clones, with about four fifths as singletons. From germline, CDR1 is SGHVS and CDR2 FQNEAQ. The CDR3 is 14 amino acids. V shed 5 bases, J shed 5 bases, and the junction held 6 bases outside the gene matches. Sequencing used peripheral blood. The genes are TRBV7-8 and TRBJ2-5, with 9 nucleotides matching TRBD2. The TCR was taken from a human donor in a cohort sampled during active COVID-19. The DNA for the CDR3 is TGTGCCAGCAGCCCCTCTAGCGGGGTGGAGACCCAGTACTTC. Its translation: CASSPSSGVETQYF.